A single sample gave rise to the 28 T cell receptor beta chains below, sequenced in a study of Graves' ophthalmopathy and Graves' hyperthyroidism. The authors amplified TCR beta CDR3 regions, and they did so from RNA transcripts for repertoire sequencing. The first round was an RT-PCR with HTBI primers, and the second round was a multiplex PCR. TCRdb redid the calling of the multiplex PCR reads with MiXCR, one entry per CDR3 protein. The sample gives 400,000 to 450,000 distinct CDR3 sequences, roughly 21% of which show up once; under 3% is in the top ten. Sequencing input: peripheral blood. Source of these receptors: a woman aged 18-35 years with stable Graves' hyperthyroidism.

At least ten counts were recorded for this clonotype. The chain couples TRBV6-1 to TRBJ2-7; D is uncertain. There are 15 residues in the CDR3. Germline CDR1 reads MNHNS; CDR2 reads SASEGT. Trimming removed 6 bases from V and 2 bases from J, with 17 bases in between. The CDR3 sequence is CASSLGHGTPYEQYF. The CDR3 coding sequence is TGTGCCAGCAGCCTGGGCCACGGAACCCCCTACGAGCAGTACTTC.

CDR3 bases: TGTGCCAGCAGCCCGGACACCGTCTATGGCTACACCTTC. Its protein product is CASSPDTVYGYTF. This chain uses TRBV7-9 with TRBJ1-2; maybe TRBD1 (5 bases). The CDR3 runs 13 residues. CDR1 and CDR2 from the germline V gene are SEHNR and FQNEAQ (reference sequence). Trimming left V 5 bases short and J 4 bases short, with 11 bases between.

This clonotype was observed many times. The chain combines TRBV28 with TRBJ1-5; weak D call: TRBD1 (5 bases). Trimming left V 5 bases short and J 0 bases short, with 14 bases between. CDR1 and CDR2 from the germline V gene are MDHEN and SYDVKM. The CDR3 has 16 amino acids. CDR3 coding DNA: TGTGCCAGCAGTCCCTTGACAGTTAATAGCAATCAGCCCCAGCATTTT. Encoded protein: CASSPLTVNSNQPQHF.

This clonotype was observed at least ten times. The gene calls are TRBV28 and TRBJ1-5; D is perhaps TRBD1 (5 bases). The CDR3 covers 15 residues. V lost 7 bases, J lost 5 bases, and 18 bases lay in between. The germline CDR1 and CDR2 sequences are MDHEN and SYDVKM. The CDR3 nucleotides read TGTGCCAGCACCGCAACTCGTGGGGGTTATCAGCCCCAGCATTTT. It translates to CASTATRGGYQPQHF.

The chain carries TRBV7-2 and TRBJ2-7, with D perhaps matching TRBD2 (5 bases). Between the trimmed V and J ends, which lost 1 base and 2 bases, there was a span of 12 bases. Germline V CDR1 and CDR2: SGHTA, FQGNSA. The CDR3 length is 15 residues. For the CDR3, the DNA is TGTGCCAGCAGCTTAGTAGCGAACAATGCCTACGAGCAGTACTTC. Its protein is CASSLVANNAYEQYF. The complete variable domain, with remaining parts taken from reference TRBV7-2 and TRBJ2-7, reads GAGVSQSPSNKVTEKGKDVELRCDPISGHTALYWYRQSLGQGLEFLIYFQGNSAPDKSGLPSDRFSAERTGGSVSTLTIQRTQQEDSAVYLCASSLVANNAYEQYFGPGTRLTVT.

This clonotype was observed many times. This chain links TRBV5-1 with TRBJ1-3; no clear D gene. The CDR3 spans 16 residues. Looked up from germline, CDR1 is SGHRS and CDR2 is YFSETQ. The V end was cut by 5 bases, the J end by 0 bases, with 15 bases between. As DNA, the CDR3 is TGCGCCAGCAGTATGGGTGGGAGCCTCTCTGGAAACACCATATATTTT. Its translation is CASSMGGSLSGNTIYF.

Ten or more counts support this clonotype. The J gene is TRBJ1-2, the V gene TRBV12-3 or TRBV12-4; 7 bases are shared with TRBD1. Germline trimming cut 3 bases from V and 6 bases from J; bases unmatched to any gene: 4. CDR3 length: 13 residues. CDR3 in DNA: TGTGCCAGCAGTTTGACAGGGAAGGATGGCTACACCTTC. Protein sequence: CASSLTGKDGYTF.

This clonotype was counted only a few times. The J gene is TRBJ1-2, the V gene TRBV5-1, with 7 bases lining up with TRBD1. Per the germline V gene, CDR1 is SGHRS and CDR2 is YFSETQ. With V trimmed by 4 bases and J by 1 base, 4 bases remained unmatched. This CDR3 has 14 amino acids. As DNA, the CDR3 is TGCGCCAGCAGCGGGGACAGTTTTAACTATGGCTACACCTTC. It specifies CASSGDSFNYGYTF.

This clonotype was seen many times. The V and J genes are TRBV7-2 and TRBJ2-5; a weak D match, TRBD2 (6 bases). V was trimmed by 1 base and J by 3 bases, leaving 9 bases between them. Germline V gene data show CDR1 as SGHTA and CDR2 as FQGNSA. The CDR3 consists of 14 residues. The CDR3 coding sequence is TGTGCCAGCAGCTTAGACTCGGGAGAAGAGACCCAGTACTTC. Translation: CASSLDSGEETQYF.

This clonotype was observed many times. V gene TRBV30 combines with J gene TRBJ1-3; D is unclear. This CDR3 comprises 13 residues. V was cut by 3 bases and J by 5 bases, with 11 bases left in between. Germline CDR1 is GTSNPN and CDR2 is SVGIG (reference sequence). CDR3 sequence: CAWRWEPRNTIYF. CDR3 nucleotides: TGTGCCTGGAGGTGGGAGCCTCGAAACACCATATATTTT.

This clonotype appeared many times. V usage is TRBV6-1 and J usage is TRBJ1-2; perhaps TRBD1 as D (6 bases). V gave up 4 bases and J gave up 4 bases, with 16 bases separating them. The CDR3 extends over 15 amino acids. Germline assignment: CDR1 MNHNS and CDR2 SASEGT. CDR3 region: CASSGNRVSAYGYTF. For the CDR3, the DNA is TGTGCCAGCAGTGGAAACAGGGTGTCGGCCTATGGCTACACCTTC.

In its sample, this clonotype was seen many times. This chain joins TRBV12-3 or TRBV12-4 and TRBJ1-3; D might be TRBD1 (5 bases). This CDR3 comprises 15 residues. The V and J ends lost 5 bases and 2 bases respectively, with 13 bases between them. This CDR3 is CASSMNRSPGNTIYF. The CDR3 nucleotides are TGTGCCAGCAGTATGAACAGGAGTCCTGGAAACACCATATATTTT.

This clonotype was seen ten or more times. The CDR3 DNA reads as TGTGCCAGCAGCCCCCCGGGACAGGGGAGCGGGCCCCAGCATTTT. Its protein product is CASSPPGQGSGPQHF. V is TRBV12-3 or TRBV12-4 and J is TRBJ1-5, with 10 bases that match TRBD1. The V and J ends lost 6 bases and 9 bases, in that order; junction bases with no gene match: 11. The CDR3 is 15 residues long.

This clonotype was seen ten or more times. The chain links TRBV20-1 to TRBJ2-7, with 11 bases that match TRBD2. The J segment lost 5 bases and the V segment lost 7 bases, leaving 7 bases of the junction unmatched. Germline V gene data show CDR1 as DFQATT and CDR2 as SNEGSKA (reference sequence). The CDR3 runs to 13 residues. The CDR3 here is CSGTLAGDDEQYF. The CDR3 nucleotides are TGCAGTGGTACACTAGCGGGAGATGACGAGCAGTACTTC.

This clonotype was seen many times. This rearrangement joins TRBV12-3 or TRBV12-4 to TRBJ1-6; D is unresolved. This CDR3 is 14 amino acids long. V shed 2 bases and J shed 8 bases, with 10 bases lying between them. The DNA for the CDR3 is TGTGCCAGCAGTTTATGGGAAGCCGATTCACCCCTCCACTTT. It is translated as CASSLWEADSPLHF.

This clonotype was found many times. V usage is TRBV6-2 or TRBV6-3 and J usage is TRBJ1-3; D uncertain. CDR3 length: 14 residues. Trimming cost V 6 bases and J 7 bases, with 16 bases left between them. Per the germline V gene, CDR1 is MNHEY and CDR2 is SVGEGT. The CDR3 loop reads CASRTTGRGNTIYF. The CDR3 DNA sequence: TGTGCCAGCAGAACCACCGGGAGAGGCAACACCATATATTTT.

There are many counts of this clonotype. The J gene is TRBJ1-2, the V gene TRBV9; TRBD1 is a possible D gene (5 bases). The germline gives CDR1 SGDLS, CDR2 YYNGEE. The V end lost 7 bases, the J end lost 1 base, and 20 bases lay between the germline ends. The CDR3 contains 16 residues. The CDR3 is CASSVNGADYNYGYTF. The CDR3 DNA is TGTGCCAGCTCGGTCAACGGGGCAGATTATAACTATGGCTACACCTTC.

On this clonotype itself: A clone one base away is much larger, so this may be a read error. Here the CDR3 reads CASSLGQGVHEQYF. The CDR3 nucleotides read TGTGCCAGCAGTTTAGGGCAGGGGGTCCACGAGCAGTACTTC. The chain joins TRBV27 to TRBJ2-7; 7 bases match TRBD1. Germline assignment: CDR1 MNHEY and CDR2 SMNVEV (reference sequence). This CDR3 has 14 amino acids. The V gene end was trimmed by 2 bases and the J gene end by 5 bases; junction bases not matched to a gene: 6.

This clonotype has ten or more counts. V usage is TRBV6-8 and J usage is TRBJ2-7, with 9 nucleotides matching TRBD1. Trimming cost V 6 bases and J 3 bases; bases outside gene matches: 6. The CDR3 is made up of 14 amino acids. Germline-derived CDR1 and CDR2 are MNHGY and SAAAGT. CDR3 sequence (DNA): TGTGCCAGCAGCCCCGGACAGGGGAACTACGAGCAGTACTTC. This gives the protein CASSPGQGNYEQYF.

The chain has TRBV29-1 and TRBJ1-1, with D maybe TRBD1 (6 bases). The germline CDR1 and CDR2 sequences are SQVTM and ANQGSEA. The CDR3 runs to 13 residues. The V end was cut by 7 bases, the J end by 0 bases, with 12 bases between. For the CDR3, the DNA is TGCAGCGCCTCGGGACACCTGAACACTGAAGCTTTCTTT. Its translation: CSASGHLNTEAFF.

The chain is built from TRBV11-2 and TRBJ1-1, with D perhaps TRBD1 (5 bases). The CDR3 has 13 amino acids. Between the trimmed V and J ends, which lost 1 base and 10 bases, there was a span of 13 bases. Looked up from germline, CDR1 is SGHAT and CDR2 is FQNNGV. The CDR3, as DNA: TGTGCCAGCAGCTTAGGACAGTCAGGGTCAGCTTTCTTT. Protein sequence: CASSLGQSGSAFF.

Comments on this clonotype: The CDR3 does not end in the conserved phenylalanine or tryptophan, so this is likely a read error. The rearrangement uses TRBV6-2 or TRBV6-3 and TRBJ2-5; possible D gene TRBD1, 6 bases. Looked up from germline, CDR1 is MNHEY and CDR2 is SVGEGT. The CDR3 totals 14 residues. The CDR3 nucleotides are TGTGCCAGCAGCGAACCGGGACAACAAGAGTCCCAGTACTAC. This encodes CASSEPGQQESQYY.

This clonotype showed up many times. This chain connects TRBV29-1 to TRBJ2-5, with 9 bases identical to TRBD1. The junction had 9 bases not matched to a gene; V was cut back by 6 bases and J by 4 bases. The CDR3 sequence is 14 residues long. Germline values: CDR1 SQVTM, CDR2 ANQGSEA. The CDR3 DNA reads TGCAGCGTCCACCCCGGGACAGGGAGAGAGACCCAGTACTTC. It specifies CSVHPGTGRETQYF.

This clonotype occurred many times. The V call is TRBV11-2, the J call TRBJ2-5; TRBD2 matches at 7 bases. The CDR3 has 15 residues. Germline V gene data show CDR1 as SGHAT and CDR2 as FQNNGV. Germline trimming cut 7 bases from V and 1 base from J; bases unmatched to any gene: 9. This CDR3 reads CASKRWSGIQETQYF. CDR3 bases: TGTGCCAGCAAACGCTGGAGCGGGATCCAAGAGACCCAGTACTTC.

This clonotype was counted ten times or more. V and J are TRBV6-5 and TRBJ1-2, with TRBD1 as a possible D gene (5 bases). The germline gives CDR1 MNHEY, CDR2 SVGAGI. This CDR3 is 15 amino acids long. Trimming took 0 bases from V and 4 from J, leaving 12 bases between them. CDR3: CASSYSGHAGYGYTF. In DNA form, the CDR3 reads TGTGCCAGCAGTTACTCCGGACACGCGGGCTATGGCTACACCTTC.

J is TRBJ2-4 and V is TRBV9; a weak D match, TRBD2 (6 bases). Between the trimmed V and J ends, which lost 4 bases and 0 bases, there was a span of 17 bases. The CDR3 spans 17 residues. Germline V CDR1 and CDR2: SGDLS, YYNGEE. CDR3 coding DNA: TGTGCCAGCAGCCCATCGGGAGCAACCTTAGCCAAAAACATTCAGTACTTC. Translated: CASSPSGATLAKNIQYF.

The rearrangement links TRBV12-3 or TRBV12-4 to TRBJ2-2; the D gene is possibly TRBD1 (5 bases). V was clipped by 5 bases and J by 5 bases, with 9 bases between them. The CDR3 totals 13 residues. In DNA, the CDR3 is TGTGCCAGCAGTACCAGGGTTACCGGGGAGCTGTTTTTT. Protein sequence: CASSTRVTGELFF.

This clonotype was observed at least ten times. The chain is built from TRBV20-1 and TRBJ2-5, with a tentative D call TRBD2 (6 bases). Germline V gives CDR1 DFQATT, CDR2 SNEGSKA (reference sequence). V lost 3 bases and J lost 5, with 16 bases in between. CDR3 length: 14 residues. This CDR3 reads CSASPVTRGETQYF. The CDR3 DNA reads TGCAGTGCTAGTCCGGTGACTCGGGGGGAGACCCAGTACTTC.